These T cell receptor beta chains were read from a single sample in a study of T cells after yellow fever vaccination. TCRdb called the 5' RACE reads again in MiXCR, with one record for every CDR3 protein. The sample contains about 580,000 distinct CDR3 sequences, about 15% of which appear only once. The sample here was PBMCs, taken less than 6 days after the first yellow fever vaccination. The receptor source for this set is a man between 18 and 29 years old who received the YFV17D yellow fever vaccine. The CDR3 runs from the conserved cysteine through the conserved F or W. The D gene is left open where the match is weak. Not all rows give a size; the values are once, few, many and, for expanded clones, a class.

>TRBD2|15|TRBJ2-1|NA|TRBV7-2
CASSPALAGMREQFF
TGTGCCAGCAGCCCGGCACTAGCGGGGATGCGTGAGCAGTTCTTC
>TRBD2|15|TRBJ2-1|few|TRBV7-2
CASIDGGGPLDEQFF
TGTGCCAGCATCGATGGCGGGGGTCCCTTGGATGAGCAGTTCTTC
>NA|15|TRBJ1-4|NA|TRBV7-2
CASSFSRTVKEKLFF
TGTGCCAGCAGCTTTTCGCGGACAGTCAAGGAAAAACTGTTTTTT
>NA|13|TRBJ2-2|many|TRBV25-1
CASGPANTGELFF
TGTGCCAGCGGGCCAGCGAACACCGGGGAGCTGTTTTTT
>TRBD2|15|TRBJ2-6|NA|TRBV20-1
CSASSGDSGANVLTF
TGCAGTGCTAGTAGCGGGGACTCTGGGGCCAACGTCCTGACTTTC
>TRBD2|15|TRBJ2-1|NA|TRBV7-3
CASSLVSGGPNEQFF
TGTGCCAGCAGCTTAGTAAGCGGGGGGCCCAATGAGCAGTTCTTC
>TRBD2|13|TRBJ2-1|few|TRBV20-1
CSARGGDWGEQFF
TGCAGTGCTAGGGGAGGGGACTGGGGGGAGCAGTTCTTC
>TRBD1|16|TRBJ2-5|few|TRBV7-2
CASSSIGQGFGETQYF
TGTGCCAGCAGCTCAATTGGACAGGGGTTTGGAGAGACCCAGTACTTC
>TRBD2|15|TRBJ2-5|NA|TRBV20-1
CSAPGLAGVLETQYF
TGCAGTGCCCCCGGACTAGCGGGGGTTCTGGAGACCCAGTACTTC
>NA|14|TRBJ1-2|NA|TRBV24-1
CATSDPDRNYGYTF
TGTGCCACCAGTGACCCTGACAGGAACTATGGCTACACCTTC
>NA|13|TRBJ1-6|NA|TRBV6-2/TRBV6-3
CASGRASNSPLHF
TGTGCCAGCGGCCGGGCCAGTAATTCACCCCTCCACTTT
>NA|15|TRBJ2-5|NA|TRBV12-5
CASGFWAPQGETQYF
TGTGCTAGTGGGTTCTGGGCCCCTCAGGGAGAGACCCAGTACTTC
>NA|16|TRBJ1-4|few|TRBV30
CAWSLGLAGTNEKLFF
TGTGCCTGGAGTCTGGGGCTAGCCGGAACTAATGAAAAACTGTTTTTT
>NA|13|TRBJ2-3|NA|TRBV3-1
CASSQESGDTQYF
TGTGCCAGCAGCCAAGAATCCGGCGATACGCAGTATTTT
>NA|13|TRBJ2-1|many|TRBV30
CAWSAASLDEQFF
TGTGCCTGGAGTGCGGCTAGTTTGGATGAGCAGTTCTTC
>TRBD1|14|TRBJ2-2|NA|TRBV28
CASRSTGVYGELFF
TGTGCCAGCAGGTCCACAGGGGTCTACGGGGAGCTGTTTTTT
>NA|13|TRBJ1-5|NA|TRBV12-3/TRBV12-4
CASNLGGFGPQHF
TGTGCCAGCAACCTTGGGGGATTCGGGCCCCAGCATTTT
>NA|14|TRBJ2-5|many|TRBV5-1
CASSRIGVQETQYF
TGCGCCAGCAGCCGGATAGGTGTCCAAGAGACCCAGTACTTC
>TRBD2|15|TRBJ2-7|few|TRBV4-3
CASSHLAGESYEQYF
TGCGCCAGCAGCCACCTAGCGGGGGAGTCCTACGAGCAGTACTTC
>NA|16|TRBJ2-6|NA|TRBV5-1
CASSFTDGSGANVLTF
TGCGCCAGCAGCTTCACGGACGGCTCTGGGGCCAACGTCCTGACTTTC
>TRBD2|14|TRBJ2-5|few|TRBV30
CAWSVGRGLETQYF
TGTGCCTGGAGTGTGGGGAGGGGACTAGAGACCCAGTACTTC
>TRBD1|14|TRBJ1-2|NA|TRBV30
CAWTLAAQGAGYTF
TGTGCCTGGACCCTTGCGGCTCAGGGGGCCGGCTACACCTTC
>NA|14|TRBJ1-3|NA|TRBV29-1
CSGSDPYSGNTIYF
TGCAGCGGATCGGACCCCTACTCTGGAAACACCATATATTTT
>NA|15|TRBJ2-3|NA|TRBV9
CASSASPTSTDTQYF
TGTGCCAGCAGCGCGTCCCCGACTAGCACAGATACGCAGTATTTT
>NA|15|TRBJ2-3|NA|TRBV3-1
CASSQEIGLSDTQYF
TGTGCCAGCAGCCAAGAGATAGGCCTCAGCGATACGCAGTATTTT
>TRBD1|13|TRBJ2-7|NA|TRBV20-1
CSALGQGIHEQYF
TGCAGTGCCCTGGGACAGGGGATCCACGAGCAGTACTTC
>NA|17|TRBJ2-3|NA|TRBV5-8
CASSPLGLALSTDTQYF
TGTGCCAGCAGCCCATTGGGATTAGCGCTGAGCACAGATACGCAGTATTTT